Listed here are 20 T cell receptor beta chains from one sample, sequenced in a study of cytomegalovirus exposure and HLA in healthy donors (dated by TCRdb to 2016 to 2017). Library preparation was by the immunoSEQ multiplex PCR assay. For the multiplex PCR, a mixture combining 60 forward primers for TCR Vbeta segments and 13 reverse primers for TCR Jbeta segments was used. Held by TCRdb, this immuneACCESS table contains in-frame sequences only and omits some clones. Under half of the omission traces to an unresolved V gene where checked; the cause of the rest is unknown. The sample table records about 34,000 clones. Roughly 5.8% of the sample comes from the top ten. What was sequenced was PBMCs. The receptors derive from a human donor in good health.

V is TRBV6-5 and J is TRBJ2-1, with 11 bases lining up with TRBD1. J was trimmed by 8 bases and V by 2 bases; bases with no gene match: 8. The germline V gene encodes CDR1 MNHEY and CDR2 SVGAGI. The length of the CDR3 is 16 residues. CDR3 coding DNA: TGTGCCAGCAGTTACCGTCTTGGACAGGGGGCGCATGAGCAGTTCTTC. Its protein product is CASSYRLGQGAHEQFF.

Comments on this clone: In the same sample, other DNA sequences code for this CDR3. This sequence joins TRBV5-5 and TRBJ1-5, with unresolved D. Per the germline V gene, CDR1 is SGHKS and CDR2 is YYEKEE (reference sequence). This CDR3 is 13 amino acids long. With 2 bases removed from V and 4 bases from J, the gap between germline ends came to 7 bases. The CDR3 nucleotides are TGTGCCAGCAGCTTTTCCGTTAATCAGCCCCAGCATTTT. This translates into CASSFSVNQPQHF.

CDR3 nucleotide sequence: TGCGCCAGCAGCCTGACAGGCAGCTCCTATAATTCACCCCTCCACTTT. It codes for CASSLTGSSYNSPLHF. The gene calls are TRBV5-1 and TRBJ1-6; tentative D call: TRBD1 (6 bases). The CDR3 length is 16 residues. Trimming cost V 4 bases and J 0 bases, with 11 bases left between them. The germline gives CDR1 SGHRS, CDR2 YFSETQ.

V and J are TRBV5-1 and TRBJ1-1; the match to TRBD1 covers 8 bases. The CDR3 sequence is 14 residues long. Germline V CDR1 and CDR2: SGHRS, YFSETQ. The V segment lost 4 bases and the J segment 4 bases; nucleotides outside the gene matches: 6. The CDR3 sequence: CASSPDTGGTEAFF. In DNA form, the CDR3 reads TGCGCCAGCAGCCCGGACACAGGGGGCACTGAAGCTTTCTTT.

The chain combines TRBV19 with TRBJ2-7, with a tentative D call TRBD2 (5 bases). Per germline, CDR1 LNHDA and CDR2 SQIVND (reference sequence). This CDR3 is built from 13 residues. V shed 5 bases and J shed 7 bases, with 15 bases lying between them. The CDR3 coding sequence is TGTGCCAGTAGTGCCACCTCTCCGGGAGAGCAGTACTTC. This codes for CASSATSPGEQYF.

The V and J genes are TRBV29-1 and TRBJ1-4, with TRBD1 identical over 9 bases. Unmatched junction bases numbered 16, after V lost 6 bases and J lost 5 bases. Per the germline V gene, CDR1 is SQVTM and CDR2 is ANQGSEA. The CDR3 has 17 amino acids. CDR3 residues: CSVAAAQGARGNEKLFF. DNA for the CDR3: TGCAGCGTAGCGGCCGCACAGGGGGCAAGGGGGAATGAAAAACTGTTTTTT.

The chain couples TRBV5-6 to TRBJ2-3, with D tentatively TRBD1 (5 bases). This CDR3 region has 17 residues. Between the trimmed V and J ends, which lost 0 bases and 1 base, there was a span of 15 bases. Looked up from germline, CDR1 is SGHDT and CDR2 is YYEEEE. The CDR3 DNA sequence: TGTGCCAGCAGCTTGGGGATCCCGGGCAGGGGCACAGATACGCAGTATTTT. It yields the protein CASSLGIPGRGTDTQYF.

This chain uses TRBV2 with TRBJ1-2; TRBD1 matches 7 bases. The junction had 5 bases not matched to a gene; V was cut back by 6 bases and J by 4 bases. There are 13 residues in the CDR3. Per the germline V gene, CDR1 is SNHLY and CDR2 is FYNNEI. The CDR3 spells CASRGTEVYGYTF. CDR3 sequence (DNA): TGTGCCAGCAGGGGGACAGAGGTCTATGGCTACACCTTC. Complete variable domain (other parts from reference TRBV2 and TRBJ1-2): EPEVTQTPSHQVTQMGQEVILRCVPISNHLYFYWYRQILGQKVEFLVSFYNNEISEKSEIFDDQFSVERPDGSNFTLKIRSTKLEDSAMYFCASRGTEVYGYTFGSGTRLTVV.

The gene calls are TRBV6-5 and TRBJ2-4, with D possibly TRBD1 on 5 matching bases. V was shortened by 4 bases and J by 2 bases, with 15 bases between the two germline ends. The germline gives CDR1 MNHEY, CDR2 SVGAGI. The CDR3 runs 16 residues. In nucleotides, the CDR3 is TGTGCCAGCAGTTCATCCCTCTGGGGCCCCAAAAACATTCAGTACTTC. Translating gives CASSSSLWGPKNIQYF.

This chain links TRBV19 with TRBJ2-3; no clear D gene. Germline V gene data show CDR1 as LNHDA and CDR2 as SQIVND (reference sequence). Trimming cost V 5 bases and J 6 bases, with 12 bases left between them. There are 13 residues in the CDR3. This chain's CDR3 is CASSVAREDTQYF. CDR3 in DNA: TGTGCCAGTAGTGTCGCGCGAGAGGATACGCAGTATTTT.

The chain couples TRBV6-1 to TRBJ1-4; the D is unclear. Germline CDR1 is MNHNS and CDR2 is SASEGT. CDR3 size: 16 residues. Deletions cut 0 bases from V and 5 bases from J, with 13 bases between. CDR3 amino acids: CASSEAISVENEKLFF. Here the CDR3 DNA reads TGTGCCAGCAGTGAAGCGATAAGTGTTGAGAATGAAAAACTGTTTTTT.

This chain connects TRBV7-6 to TRBJ1-1, with D possibly being TRBD1 (6 bases). This CDR3 contains 14 residues. The germline CDR1 and CDR2 sequences are SGHVS and FNYEAQ. Between the trimmed V and J ends, which lost 1 base and 0 bases, there was a span of 6 bases. The CDR3 DNA is TGTGCCAGCAGCTTAGGGACAGTGAACACTGAAGCTTTCTTT. It translates to CASSLGTVNTEAFF.

The V gene is TRBV25-1, the J gene TRBJ1-3, with unresolved D. Germline values: CDR1 MGHDK, CDR2 SYGVNS. The ends were cut back, 6 bases at V and 3 bases at J, with 18 bases in the middle. CDR3 length: 16 amino acids. DNA of the CDR3: TGTGCCAGCAGCTCTGAGCAGGTGACCATTGGAAACACCATATATTTT. The encoded protein is CASSSEQVTIGNTIYF.

V usage is TRBV9 and J usage is TRBJ2-7; D remains ambiguous. Trimming pared 0 bases from V and 0 bases from J, leaving 7 bases between. The CDR3 sequence is 14 residues long. Per the germline V gene, CDR1 is SGDLS and CDR2 is YYNGEE. The DNA for the CDR3 is TGTGCCAGCAGCGTAGAAGACATCTCCTACGAGCAGTACTTC. Translating it yields CASSVEDISYEQYF.

This chain connects TRBV19 to TRBJ2-7, with 8 positions matching TRBD1. This CDR3 has 14 residues. J was trimmed by 6 bases and V by 5 bases; bases with no gene match: 9. Germline V lookup: CDR1 LNHDA, CDR2 SQIVND (reference sequence). The CDR3 protein is CASSPTGGIFEQYF. The CDR3 DNA reads as TGTGCCAGTAGTCCCACAGGGGGGATCTTCGAGCAGTACTTC.

The V and J genes are TRBV6-1 and TRBJ2-5; tentative D call: TRBD1 (6 bases). The V gene lost 7 bases and the J gene lost 0 bases, with 12 bases spanning the gap. CDR1 is MNHNS and CDR2 is SASEGT in the germline V gene. CDR3 length: 14 residues. The CDR3 DNA follows: TGTGCCAGCATCCCCGGGACAAACCAAGAGACCCAGTACTTC. It encodes CASIPGTNQETQYF.

Details on this clone: Sequence at one end of the junction differs from germline and may be a read error. J is TRBJ2-5 and V is TRBV18; a weak D match, TRBD2 (6 bases). The CDR3 consists of 16 residues. Germline V lookup: CDR1 KGHSH, CDR2 LQKENI. CDR3 nucleotides: TGTGCCAGCTCACCTCTACGAGGCGGGACCCAAGAGATCCAGTACTTC. Its protein is CASSPLRGGTQEIQYF.

V is TRBV6-6 and J is TRBJ2-7; TRBD1 might be the D (6 bases). The CDR3 is 13 residues long. CDR1 and CDR2 (germline): MNHNY, SVGAGI (reference sequence). Trimming left V 2 bases short and J 4 bases short, with 9 bases between. The CDR3 sequence: CASSYEDRYEQYF. The DNA of the CDR3 is TGTGCCAGCAGTTACGAAGACAGGTACGAGCAGTACTTC.

The V gene is TRBV2, the J gene TRBJ2-5; D remains ambiguous. The end of the DNA is better explained by TRBJ2-7, so the J call may be wrong. Germline V gives CDR1 SNHLY, CDR2 FYNNEI. The CDR3 loop spans 12 amino acids. CDR3 bases: TGTGCCAGCAGTTCACTCTCCTACGAGCAGTACTTC. This sequence encodes CASSSLSYEQYF.

The chain links TRBV15 to TRBJ2-3; TRBD2 matches 8 bases. Trimming cost V 5 bases and J 6 bases; bases outside gene matches: 13. This CDR3 has 16 residues. The V gene's germline CDR1 is LNHNV and CDR2 YYDKDF (reference sequence). DNA for the CDR3: TGTGCCACCAGCGGGGAACCAAGCGGGGGTGCCGATACGCAGTATTTT. Amino acids: CATSGEPSGGADTQYF. Filled out from reference TRBV15 and TRBJ2-3, the complete variable domain reads DAMVIQNPRYQVTQFGKPVTLSCSQTLNHNVMYWYQQKSSQAPKLLFHYYDKDFNNEADTPDNFQSRRPNTSFCFLDIRSPGLGDTAMYLCATSGEPSGGADTQYFGPGTRLTVL.